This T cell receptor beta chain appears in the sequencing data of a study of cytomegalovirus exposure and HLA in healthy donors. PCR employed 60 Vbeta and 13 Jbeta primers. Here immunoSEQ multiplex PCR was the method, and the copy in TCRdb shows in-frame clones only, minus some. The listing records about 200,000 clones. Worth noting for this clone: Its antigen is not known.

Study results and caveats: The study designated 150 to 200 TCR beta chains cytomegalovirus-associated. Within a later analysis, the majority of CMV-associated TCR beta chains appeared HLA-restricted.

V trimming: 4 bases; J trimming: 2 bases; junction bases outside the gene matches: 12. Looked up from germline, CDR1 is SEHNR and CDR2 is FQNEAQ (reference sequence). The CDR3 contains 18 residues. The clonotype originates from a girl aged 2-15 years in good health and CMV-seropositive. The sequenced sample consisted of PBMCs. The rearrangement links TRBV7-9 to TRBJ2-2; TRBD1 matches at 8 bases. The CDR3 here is CASSSTGGPFINTGELFF. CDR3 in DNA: TGTGCCAGCAGCTCTACAGGGGGTCCTTTTATTAACACCGGGGAGCTGTTTTTT.